The rows below give T cell receptor beta chains drawn from one sample of a study of T cell changes during pregnancy in multiple sclerosis. Produced via immunoSEQ multiplex PCR; TCRdb's table is partial and in-frame only. The sample contains approximately 79,000 clones, more than 90% of which appear only once. Sample: CD4+ T cells from peripheral blood mononuclear cells, taken before pregnancy. These TCRs come from a female donor with multiple sclerosis, enrolled in a pregnancy study. Each CDR3 is given with its conserved first and last residue. Fields, in order: D gene, J gene, clone size, V gene, CDR3 DNA, CDR3 protein. A D gene is named only where the DNA matches it firmly. Clone size is not always given. Where it is, it says once, few, many or a class for expanded clones.

TRBD2 TRBJ2-1 - TRBV27 TGTGCCAGCAGTTTATTGGCGGGACTAGGTTACAATGAGCAGTTCTTC CASSLLAGLGYNEQFF
- TRBJ2-5 - TRBV7-2 TGTGCCAGCAGCAACGGACAAGGGGAGACCCAGTACTTC CASSNGQGETQYF
- TRBJ1-2 - TRBV5-4 TGTGCCAGCAGCTTGGCAGGGGATAGCTATGGCTACACCTTC CASSLAGDSYGYTF
TRBD1 TRBJ1-6 - TRBV5-4 TGTGCCAGCAGCTTGTTTGCCAGGGGGCCCAATTCACCCCTCCACTTT CASSLFARGPNSPLHF
- TRBJ2-7 - TRBV6-5 TGTGCCAGCAGTTACTCGAGAGACGGGTCCTACGAGCAGTACTTC CASSYSRDGSYEQYF
TRBD2 TRBJ2-1 once TRBV10-3 TGTGCCAGTAAAGCGGGAGGGGGCAATGAGCAGTTCTTC CASKAGGGNEQFF
TRBD1 TRBJ2-7 - TRBV18 TGTGCCAGCTCACCTCAGGGGGCAAACTACGAGCAGTACTTC CASSPQGANYEQYF
- TRBJ1-3 - TRBV13 TGTGCCAGCAGCTTACGTCTTGGGCGCTCTGGAAACACCATATATTTT CASSLRLGRSGNTIYF
- TRBJ2-3 - TRBV10-3 TGTGCCATCAGCCTGTACACAGATACGCAGTATTTT CAISLYTDTQYF
- TRBJ2-2 - TRBV2 TGTGCCACCCGACAGGAAAGGGGCACCGGGGAGCTGTTTTTT CATRQERGTGELFF
TRBD1 TRBJ2-7 - TRBV11-2 TGTGCCAGCAGCGGACAGGGGCCCTACGAGCAGTACTTC CASSGQGPYEQYF
TRBD2 TRBJ2-7 - TRBV27 TGTGCCAGCAGTATCTCCGGGACTAGCTCCTACGAGCAGTACTTC CASSISGTSSYEQYF